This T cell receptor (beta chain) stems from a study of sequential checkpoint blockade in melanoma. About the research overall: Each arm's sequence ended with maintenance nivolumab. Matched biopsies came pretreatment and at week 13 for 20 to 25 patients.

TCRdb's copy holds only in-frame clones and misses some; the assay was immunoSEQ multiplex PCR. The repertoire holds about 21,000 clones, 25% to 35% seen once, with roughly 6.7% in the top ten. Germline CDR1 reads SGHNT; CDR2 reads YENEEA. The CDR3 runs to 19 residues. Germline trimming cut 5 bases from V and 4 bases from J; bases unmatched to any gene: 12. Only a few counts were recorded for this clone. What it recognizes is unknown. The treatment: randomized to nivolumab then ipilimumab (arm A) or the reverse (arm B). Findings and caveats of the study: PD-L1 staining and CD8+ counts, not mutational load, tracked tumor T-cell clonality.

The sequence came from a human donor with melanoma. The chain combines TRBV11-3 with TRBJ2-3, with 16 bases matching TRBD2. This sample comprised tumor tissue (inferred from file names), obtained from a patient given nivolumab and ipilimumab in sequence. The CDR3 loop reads CASSPGLAGGPTLADTQYF. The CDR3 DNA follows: TGTGCCAGCAGCCCGGGACTAGCGGGAGGGCCGACGTTGGCAGATACGCAGTATTTT.